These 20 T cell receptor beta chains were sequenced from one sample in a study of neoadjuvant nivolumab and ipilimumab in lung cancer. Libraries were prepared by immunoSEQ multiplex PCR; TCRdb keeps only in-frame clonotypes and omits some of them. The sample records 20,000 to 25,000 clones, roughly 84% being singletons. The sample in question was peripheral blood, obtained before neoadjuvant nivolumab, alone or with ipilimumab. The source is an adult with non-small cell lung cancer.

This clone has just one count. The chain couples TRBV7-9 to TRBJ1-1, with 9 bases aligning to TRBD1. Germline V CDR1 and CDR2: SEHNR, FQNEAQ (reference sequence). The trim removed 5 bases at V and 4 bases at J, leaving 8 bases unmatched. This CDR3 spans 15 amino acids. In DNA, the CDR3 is TGTGCCAGCAGCAAACGACAGGGGGTGTCCACTGAAGCTTTCTTT. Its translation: CASSKRQGVSTEAFF.

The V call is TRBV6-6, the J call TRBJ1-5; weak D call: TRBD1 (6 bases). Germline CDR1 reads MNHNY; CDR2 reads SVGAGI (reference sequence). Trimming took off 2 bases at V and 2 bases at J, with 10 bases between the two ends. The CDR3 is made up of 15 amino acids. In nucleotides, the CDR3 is TGTGCCAGCAGTTACGGCAGGGGAGGCAATCAGCCCCAGCATTTT. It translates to CASSYGRGGNQPQHF.

CDR3 nucleotide sequence: TGTGCCAGCAGCCTACAGACTAGCGGGACCTACGAGCAGTACTTC. It codes for CASSLQTSGTYEQYF. The V gene is TRBV7-2, the J gene TRBJ2-7; 11 bases match TRBD2. This CDR3 contains 15 residues. Looked up from germline, CDR1 is SGHTA and CDR2 is FQGNSA. Germline trimming cut 5 bases from V and 2 bases from J; bases unmatched to any gene: 5.

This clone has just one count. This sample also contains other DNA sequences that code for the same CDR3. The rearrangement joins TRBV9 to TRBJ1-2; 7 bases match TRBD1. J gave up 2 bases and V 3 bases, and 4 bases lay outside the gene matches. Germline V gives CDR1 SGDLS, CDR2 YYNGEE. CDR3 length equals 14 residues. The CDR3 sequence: CASSAGQLNYGYTF. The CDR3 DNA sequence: TGTGCCAGCAGCGCGGGACAGTTAAACTATGGCTACACCTTC.

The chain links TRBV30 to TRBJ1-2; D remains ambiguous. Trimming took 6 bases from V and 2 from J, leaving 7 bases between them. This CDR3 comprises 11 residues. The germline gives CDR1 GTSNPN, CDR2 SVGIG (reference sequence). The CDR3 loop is CACVGNYGYTF. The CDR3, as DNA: TGTGCCTGTGTTGGGAACTATGGCTACACCTTC.

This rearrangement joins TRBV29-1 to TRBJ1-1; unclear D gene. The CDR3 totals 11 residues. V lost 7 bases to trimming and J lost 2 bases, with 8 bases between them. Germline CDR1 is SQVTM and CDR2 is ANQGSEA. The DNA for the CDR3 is TGCAGCGGGGCTGGAAACACTGAAGCTTTCTTT. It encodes CSGAGNTEAFF.

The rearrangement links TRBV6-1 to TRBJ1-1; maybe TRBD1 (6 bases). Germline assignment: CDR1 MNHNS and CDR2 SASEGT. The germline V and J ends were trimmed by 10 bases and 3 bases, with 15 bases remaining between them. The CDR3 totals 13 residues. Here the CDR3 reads CATKGGGYTEAFF. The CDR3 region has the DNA TGTGCCACCAAGGGGGGTGGGTACACTGAAGCTTTCTTT.

CDR3 loop: CSVDSDDEQFF. The CDR3 DNA sequence: TGCAGCGTTGACAGCGATGATGAGCAGTTCTTC. V and J are TRBV29-1 and TRBJ2-1; D gene uncertain. With 3 bases removed from V and 8 bases from J, the gap between germline ends came to 8 bases. This CDR3 spans 11 amino acids. Germline CDR1 and CDR2: SQVTM and ANQGSEA.

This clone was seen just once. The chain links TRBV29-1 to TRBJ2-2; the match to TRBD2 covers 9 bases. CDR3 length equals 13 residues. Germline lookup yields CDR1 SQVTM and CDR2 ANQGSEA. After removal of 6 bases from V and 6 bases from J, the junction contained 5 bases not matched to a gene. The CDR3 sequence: CSVAGTSSGELFF. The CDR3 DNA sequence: TGCAGCGTCGCCGGGACTAGCTCCGGGGAGCTGTTTTTT.

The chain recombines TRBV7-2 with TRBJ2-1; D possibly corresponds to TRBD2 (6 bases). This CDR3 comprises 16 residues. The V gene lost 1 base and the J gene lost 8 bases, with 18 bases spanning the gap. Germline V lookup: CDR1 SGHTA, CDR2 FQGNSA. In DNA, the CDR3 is TGTGCCAGCAGCTTAGGTGGGAGGTTCCCCTCCGATGAGCAGTTCTTC. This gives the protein CASSLGGRFPSDEQFF.

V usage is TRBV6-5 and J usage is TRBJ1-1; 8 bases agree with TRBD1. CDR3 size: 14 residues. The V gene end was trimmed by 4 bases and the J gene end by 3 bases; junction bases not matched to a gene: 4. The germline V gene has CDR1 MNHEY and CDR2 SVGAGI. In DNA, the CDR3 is TGTGCCAGCAGTTCACAGGGGGGGGACACTGAAGCTTTCTTT. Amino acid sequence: CASSSQGGDTEAFF.

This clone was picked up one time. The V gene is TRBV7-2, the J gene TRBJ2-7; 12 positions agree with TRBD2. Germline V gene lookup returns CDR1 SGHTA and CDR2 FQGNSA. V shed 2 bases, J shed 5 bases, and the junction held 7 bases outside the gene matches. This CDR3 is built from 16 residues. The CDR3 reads CASSLIGLAGRNEQYF. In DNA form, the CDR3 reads TGTGCCAGCAGCTTAATTGGACTAGCGGGAAGAAACGAGCAGTACTTC.

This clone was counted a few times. Here the CDR3 reads CASSFLRDTEAFF. CDR3 coding DNA: TGTGCCAGCAGCTTTTTACGGGACACTGAAGCTTTCTTT. The chain joins TRBV11-2 to TRBJ1-1; D unclear. The length of the CDR3 is 13 residues. Between the trimmed V and J ends, which lost 3 bases and 3 bases, there was a span of 8 bases. Germline CDR1 reads SGHAT; CDR2 reads FQNNGV. The whole variable domain, filled in from reference TRBV11-2 and TRBJ1-1, reads EAGVAQSPRYKIIEKRQSVAFWCNPISGHATLYWYQQILGQGPKLLIQFQNNGVVDDSQLPKDRFSAERLKGVDSTLKIQPAKLEDSAVYLCASSFLRDTEAFFGQGTRLTVV.

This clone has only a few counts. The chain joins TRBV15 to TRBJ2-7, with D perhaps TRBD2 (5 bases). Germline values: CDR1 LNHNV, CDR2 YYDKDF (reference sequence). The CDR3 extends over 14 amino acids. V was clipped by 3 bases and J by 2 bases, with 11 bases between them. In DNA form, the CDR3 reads TGTGCCACCAGCAGGGACTGGCAAACCTACGAGCAGTACTTC. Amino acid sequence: CATSRDWQTYEQYF.

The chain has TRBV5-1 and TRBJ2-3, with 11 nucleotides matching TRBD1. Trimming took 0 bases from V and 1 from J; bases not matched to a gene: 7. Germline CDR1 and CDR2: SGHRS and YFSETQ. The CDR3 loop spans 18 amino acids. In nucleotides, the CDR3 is TGCGCCAGCAGCTTGGGTGTCGCGGACAGGGGGCGCACAGATACGCAGTATTTT. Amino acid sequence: CASSLGVADRGRTDTQYF.

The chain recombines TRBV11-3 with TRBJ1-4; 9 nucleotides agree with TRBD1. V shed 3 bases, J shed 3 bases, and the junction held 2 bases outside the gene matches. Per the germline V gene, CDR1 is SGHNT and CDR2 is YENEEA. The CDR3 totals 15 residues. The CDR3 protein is CASSLGQGANEKLFF. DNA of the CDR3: TGTGCCAGCAGCTTGGGACAGGGAGCTAATGAAAAACTGTTTTTT.

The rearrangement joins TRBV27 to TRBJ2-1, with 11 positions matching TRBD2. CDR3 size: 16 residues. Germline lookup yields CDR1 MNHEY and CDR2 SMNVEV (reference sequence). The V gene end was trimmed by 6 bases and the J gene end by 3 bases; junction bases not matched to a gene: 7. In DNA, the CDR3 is TGTGCCAGCAGGATATCAGGGACTAGCGGCTACAATGAGCAGTTCTTC. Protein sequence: CASRISGTSGYNEQFF.

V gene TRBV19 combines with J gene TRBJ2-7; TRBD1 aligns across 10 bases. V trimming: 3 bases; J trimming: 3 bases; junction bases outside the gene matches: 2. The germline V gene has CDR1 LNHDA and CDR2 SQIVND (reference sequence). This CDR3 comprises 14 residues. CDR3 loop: CASSMGTGVYEQYF. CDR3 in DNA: TGTGCCAGTAGTATGGGGACAGGGGTCTACGAGCAGTACTTC. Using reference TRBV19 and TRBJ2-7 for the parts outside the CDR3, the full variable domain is DGGITQSPKYLFRKEGQNVTLSCEQNLNHDAMYWYRQDPGQGLRLIYYSQIVNDFQKGDIAEGYSVSREKKESFPLTVTSAQKNPTAFYLCASSMGTGVYEQYFGPGTRLTVT.

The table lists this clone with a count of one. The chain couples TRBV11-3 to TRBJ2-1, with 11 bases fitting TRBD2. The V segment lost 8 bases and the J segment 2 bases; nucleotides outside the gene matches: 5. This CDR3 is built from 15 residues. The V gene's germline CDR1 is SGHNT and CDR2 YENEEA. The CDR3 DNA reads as TGTGCCAGCTCAACTAGCGGGAGTACCTACAATGAGCAGTTCTTC. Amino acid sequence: CASSTSGSTYNEQFF.

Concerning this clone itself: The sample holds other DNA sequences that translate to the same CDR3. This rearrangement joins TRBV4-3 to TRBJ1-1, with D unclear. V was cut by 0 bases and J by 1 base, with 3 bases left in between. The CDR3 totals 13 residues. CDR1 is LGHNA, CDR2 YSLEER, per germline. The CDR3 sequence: CASSQDRNTEAFF. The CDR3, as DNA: TGCGCCAGCAGCCAAGACAGGAACACTGAAGCTTTCTTT.